Listed below are T cell receptor beta chains from one sample, sequenced in a study of T cells in Graves' hyperthyroidism and ophthalmopathy. TCRdb re-called the multiplex PCR reads with MiXCR, one entry per CDR3 protein. The table lists approximately 430,000 distinct CDR3 sequences, approximately 14% of them singletons. What was sequenced was blood. These receptors were collected from a woman under 30 with Graves' hyperthyroidism. CDR3s include the opening cysteine and the closing phenylalanine or tryptophan. Each record gives: clone size, D gene, J gene, V gene, CDR3 DNA, CDR3 protein. D genes are given only for firm matches. Clone size is stated in some rows and not others, as once, few, many or a class when expanded.

many | TRBD2 | TRBJ2-1 | TRBV7-9 | TGTGCCAGCAGCTTAGTCGTCAGCGGGGGGGCCTTAAATGAGCAGTTCTTC | CASSLVVSGGALNEQFF
many | . | TRBJ1-4 | TRBV6-1 | TGTGCCAGCAGTGAACCGGGGACAACTAATGAAAAACTGTTTTTT | CASSEPGTTNEKLFF
many | TRBD2 | TRBJ2-1 | TRBV10-1 | TGCGCCAGCTCCGGACTAGCGGGAGTGGGGAATGAGCAGTTCTTC | CASSGLAGVGNEQFF
. | . | TRBJ1-5 | TRBV2 | TGTGCCAGCAGTTCCCCCCGGGCGGGATACAATCAGCCCCAGCATTTT | CASSSPRAGYNQPQHF
many | . | TRBJ2-5 | TRBV2 | TGTGCCAGCAGTGACGTGGGGACTCGCTGGACCCAGTACTTC | CASSDVGTRWTQYF
. | . | TRBJ1-5 | TRBV7-2 | TGTGCCAGCAGCTTAGGGGGGGCCGTTGAAACCCAGCATTTT | CASSLGGAVETQHF
few | . | TRBJ1-3 | TRBV6-2/TRBV6-3 | TGTGCCAGCATCGACCTTTGGGGGGCCAACCCTCAGCGAGGAAACACCATATATTTT | CASIDLWGANPQRGNTIYF
many | TRBD1 | TRBJ1-1 | TRBV6-1 | TGTGCCAGCAGTGTCCGGGACAGGGGGGTAAACACTGAAGCTTTCTTT | CASSVRDRGVNTEAFF
many | . | TRBJ2-7 | TRBV18 | TGTGCCAGCTCACCAGGGGGGGCTCTCTCTAACGAGCAGTACTTC | CASSPGGALSNEQYF
many | TRBD1 | TRBJ1-4 | TRBV11-3 | TGTGCCAGCAGCTTCGGGACAGCTGAAAAACTGTTTTTT | CASSFGTAEKLFF
many | . | TRBJ2-5 | TRBV20-1 | TGCAGTGCTAGAGATCTGAGGGTTCGAGAGACCCAGTACTTC | CSARDLRVRETQYF
. | . | TRBJ2-7 | TRBV5-5 | TGTGCCAGCAGCCCGGAAAATGCGGGCTTTTACGAGCAGTACTTC | CASSPENAGFYEQYF
few | TRBD2 | TRBJ2-4 | TRBV7-9 | TGTGCCAGCAGCTCGACTAGCGGGAGCATTCAGTACTTC | CASSSTSGSIQYF
few | TRBD2 | TRBJ2-7 | TRBV7-6 | TGTGCCAGCAGCTCGTCGACTAGCGATACCTACGAGCAGTACTTC | CASSSSTSDTYEQYF
once | . | TRBJ2-5 | TRBV28 | TGTGCCAGCAGTCTCGGAGGGGTGGGGGAGACCCAGTACTTC | CASSLGGVGETQYF
few | . | TRBJ2-1 | TRBV20-1 | TGCAGTGTTTGGGGCCTTTACAATGAGCAGTTCTTC | CSVWGLYNEQFF
many | . | TRBJ1-2 | TRBV7-8 | TGTGCCAGCAGCGACAGTGGACTGGGCAGGGGCAATAACTATGGCTACACCTTC | CASSDSGLGRGNNYGYTF
many | TRBD2 | TRBJ2-3 | TRBV20-1 | TGCAGTGCTAGGAGTCTAGCGGGAGCCGATACGCAGTATTTT | CSARSLAGADTQYF
many | TRBD1 | TRBJ1-6 | TRBV2 | TGTGCCAGCACCATATCAACAGGGGACGGATCACCCCTCCACTTT | CASTISTGDGSPLHF
many | . | TRBJ2-1 | TRBV3-1 | TGTGCCAGCAGCCAAGAAGGGCTAGCTCGTAATGAGCAGTTCTTC | CASSQEGLARNEQFF
many | . | TRBJ2-7 | TRBV30 | TGTGCCTGGTCCAGCTCCTACGAGCAGTACTTC | CAWSSSYEQYF
many | . | TRBJ2-7 | TRBV5-1 | TGCGCCAGCAGCTTGGGGGTGGTCGACGAGCAGTACTTC | CASSLGVVDEQYF
few | . | TRBJ2-1 | TRBV14 | TGTGCCAGCAGCCAAACGGCGGTCAGCTCCTACAATGAGCAGTTCTTC | CASSQTAVSSYNEQFF
. | . | TRBJ2-2 | TRBV11-2 | TGTGCCAGCAACAAAGGATCGAACACCGGGGAGCTGTTTTTT | CASNKGSNTGELFF
many | . | TRBJ2-7 | TRBV18 | TGTGCCAGCTCACCGAGCGGGGACAGCGTAACCACCTACGAGCAGTACTTC | CASSPSGDSVTTYEQYF
many | . | TRBJ2-1 | TRBV19 | TGTGCCAGCCTTAGCCCTTGGGGGAATGAGCAGTTCTTC | CASLSPWGNEQFF
. | TRBD1 | TRBJ1-2 | TRBV24-1 | TGTGCCACCAGACCGACAGGGGGCTACACCTTC | CATRPTGGYTF
. | TRBD1 | TRBJ2-6 | TRBV5-1 | TGCGCCAGCAGCTTGGACCGGACAGGGCGATTCAGCTCTGGGGCCAACGTCCTGACTTTC | CASSLDRTGRFSSGANVLTF
. | . | TRBJ2-5 | TRBV6-2/TRBV6-3 | TGTGCCAGCAGTTACTCGACGGGAAGGCAAGAGACCCAGTACTTC | CASSYSTGRQETQYF
many | . | TRBJ1-4 | TRBV27 | TGTGCCAGCTCTCCAAGGGGAGCAGGGGCAACTAATGAAAAACTGTTTTTT | CASSPRGAGATNEKLFF
. | . | TRBJ1-1 | TRBV13 | TGTGCCAGCAGCTTGGGGGATATGAACACTGAAGCTTTCTTT | CASSLGDMNTEAFF
many | . | TRBJ1-6 | TRBV2 | TGTGCCAGCAGTATGGACAGACTTTATAATTCACCCCTCCACTTT | CASSMDRLYNSPLHF
many | . | TRBJ1-2 | TRBV3-1 | TGTGCCAGCAGCCAAGGACAGTTTAACTATGGCTACACCTTC | CASSQGQFNYGYTF
many | TRBD2 | TRBJ2-1 | TRBV3-1 | TGTGCCAGCAGCCGCCTGACTAGCGGGAGGGCCAATGAGCAGTTCTTC | CASSRLTSGRANEQFF
. | . | TRBJ1-6 | TRBV7-2 | TGTGCCAGCAGCTTAGGTGGGGGGGCGAATTCACCCCTCCACTTT | CASSLGGGANSPLHF
. | TRBD1 | TRBJ2-7 | TRBV4-1 | TGCGCCAGCGGCCAAGTCGTGGCAGGGGGACACTACGAGCAGTACTTC | CASGQVVAGGHYEQYF
many | . | TRBJ1-3 | TRBV2 | TGTGCCAGCAGTCCAGGGAACTCTGGAAACACCATATATTTT | CASSPGNSGNTIYF
. | TRBD1 | TRBJ1-4 | TRBV12-3/TRBV12-4 | TGTGCCAGCAGTATAAGGGACAGTAGGGAAAAACTGTTTTTT | CASSIRDSREKLFF
few | . | TRBJ2-5 | TRBV7-9 | TGTGCCAGCACCCTTTCCCCACAAGAGACCCAGTACTTC | CASTLSPQETQYF
. | . | TRBJ2-7 | TRBV28 | TGTGCCAGCAGTTTAAGCCCCTCCCACGAGCAGTACTTC | CASSLSPSHEQYF
many | . | TRBJ2-7 | TRBV7-8 | TGTGCCAGCAGCGCGGCGGTCCACGAGCAGTACTTC | CASSAAVHEQYF
. | TRBD2 | TRBJ2-3 | TRBV7-2 | TGTGCCAGCAGCACACTAGCGGGAGGGCCGGTAGATACGCAGTATTTT | CASSTLAGGPVDTQYF
many | TRBD1 | TRBJ2-7 | TRBV3-1 | TGTGCCAGCAGCTACAGGGGCTACGAGCAGTACTTC | CASSYRGYEQYF
many | TRBD2 | TRBJ2-7 | TRBV7-3 | TGTGCCAGCAGCTTAAGGCCTAGCGGGAGCTCCTACGAGCAGTACTTC | CASSLRPSGSSYEQYF
. | TRBD2 | TRBJ2-1 | TRBV5-1 | TGCGCCAGCAGCTTCACGGTATTAGCGGGGATTCACAATGAGCAGTTCTTC | CASSFTVLAGIHNEQFF
. | . | TRBJ2-7 | TRBV18 | TGTGCCAGCTCTGAGCGTCGCATCGAGCAGTACTTC | CASSERRIEQYF
. | . | TRBJ2-1 | TRBV2 | TGTGCCAGCGGGGAGACCCGTAGTGAGCAGTTCTTC | CASGETRSEQFF
. | . | TRBJ2-2 | TRBV6-1 | TGTGCCAGCAGTGAAAAAATCCCTCCTTACACCGGGGAGCTGTTTTTT | CASSEKIPPYTGELFF
. | . | TRBJ1-6 | TRBV12-3/TRBV12-4 | TGTGCCAGCAGGGGACTGTTATATTCACCCCTCCACTTT | CASRGLLYSPLHF
. | . | TRBJ2-7 | TRBV12-5 | TGTGCTAGTGGTTCCCGGGTCTGGGGGGCCGCCGCCGCCCACGAGCAGTACTTC | CASGSRVWGAAAAHEQYF
many | . | TRBJ1-3 | TRBV5-5 | TGTGCCAGCAGCTTGAATGCGGCGGGCTCTGGAAACACCATATATTTT | CASSLNAAGSGNTIYF
many | TRBD1 | TRBJ1-4 | TRBV28 | TGTGCCAGCAGCGGCAGGGGGGCGACTAATGAAAAACTGTTTTTT | CASSGRGATNEKLFF
. | . | TRBJ2-1 | TRBV7-3 | TGTGCCAGCAGCTTAAGGGCCAGGGGGAGGAATGAGCAGTTCTTC | CASSLRARGRNEQFF
many | TRBD1 | TRBJ1-5 | TRBV30 | TGTGCCTGGAGTGTCGAGGGGGCAAAAGCTCAGCCCCAGCATTTT | CAWSVEGAKAQPQHF
many | TRBD1 | TRBJ1-1 | TRBV30 | TGTGCCTGGAGTAGCGGGACAGGGGTGAGCGGCACTGAAGCTTTCTTT | CAWSSGTGVSGTEAFF
. | . | TRBJ1-5 | TRBV12-3/TRBV12-4 | TGTGCCAGCGACACTCCCGGAAAGGCGAGGATTTTT | CASDTPGKARIF
many | . | TRBJ2-3 | TRBV5-5 | TGTGCCAGCAGCTACCGGGCCCCCATGGAGGCGGATACGCAGTATTTT | CASSYRAPMEADTQYF
many | TRBD1 | TRBJ2-1 | TRBV9 | TGTGCCAGCAGCGAGACAGGGGTTAATGAGCAGTTCTTC | CASSETGVNEQFF
many | TRBD2 | TRBJ2-3 | TRBV6-1 | TGTGCCAGCTACAGGACTAGTAGCACAGATACGCAGTATTTT | CASYRTSSTDTQYF